The 13 T cell receptor beta chains below come from one sample, sequenced in a study of T cell repertoires in cytomegalovirus infection. TCRdb fed the reads into MiXCR, producing one record per CDR3 protein. The table records around 190,000 distinct CDR3 sequences, approximately 15% of them present only once. Sequences were obtained from PBMCs. The source is a human donor in good health (CMV status not recorded). Some clones in this sample may be carry-over from other donors' samples.

This clonotype was found many times. The gene calls are TRBV7-6 and TRBJ2-2; a weak D match, TRBD2 (6 bases). This CDR3 has 19 amino acids. From germline, CDR1 is SGHVS and CDR2 FNYEAQ. V was cut by 5 bases and J by 3 bases, with 25 bases left in between. The CDR3 DNA is TGTGCCAGCAGCGCCCATATTTTCTCGGGAGCTAAGGACACCGGGGAGCTGTTTTTT. This sequence encodes CASSAHIFSGAKDTGELFF.

The sample holds many counts of this clonotype. The chain uses TRBV7-3 and TRBJ2-6; weak D call: TRBD1 (6 bases). Trimming removed 5 bases at V and 2 bases at J, with 10 bases between. Germline-derived CDR1 and CDR2 are SGHTA and FQGTGA. This CDR3 spans 15 amino acids. The CDR3 DNA reads TGTGCCAGCAGCCCCAGGGGAACTGGGGCCAACGTCCTGACTTTC. Its translation: CASSPRGTGANVLTF.

The CDR3, as DNA: TGTGCCAGCAGCCGGACAGGGTCTGGGGCCAACGTCCTGACTTTC. This encodes CASSRTGSGANVLTF. This chain connects TRBV14 to TRBJ2-6; 8 nucleotides match TRBD1. Germline assignment: CDR1 SGHDN and CDR2 FVKESK. V shed 4 bases, J shed 1 base, and the junction held 0 bases outside the gene matches. CDR3 length: 15 residues.

This clonotype has only a few counts. The V call is TRBV20-1, the J call TRBJ1-5; 10 bases are shared with TRBD1. The CDR3 consists of 14 residues. The junction had 4 bases not matched to a gene; V was cut back by 5 bases and J by 3 bases. The germline CDR1 and CDR2 sequences are DFQATT and SNEGSKA (reference sequence). CDR3 loop: CSARDRGNNQPQHF. Written as DNA, the CDR3 is TGCAGTGCTCGGGACAGGGGAAACAATCAGCCCCAGCATTTT.

Ten or more counts support this clonotype. The chain recombines TRBV10-3 with TRBJ2-7; 10 bases are a match to TRBD1. Germline CDR1 reads ENHRY; CDR2 reads SYGVKD. With 10 bases clipped from V and 5 bases from J, the junction kept 8 bases outside the gene matches. The CDR3 loop spans 13 amino acids. The CDR3 spells CATGTGVIHEQYF. For the CDR3, the DNA is TGTGCCACCGGGACAGGGGTAATCCACGAGCAGTACTTC.

J is TRBJ1-4 and V is TRBV28; no clear D gene. Germline CDR1 and CDR2: MDHEN and SYDVKM. Trimming cost V 7 bases and J 5 bases, with 17 bases left between them. This CDR3 region has 15 residues. This chain's CDR3 is CASTPGRAVNEKLFF. In DNA form, the CDR3 reads TGTGCCAGCACCCCGGGGAGGGCAGTCAATGAAAAACTGTTTTTT.

This clonotype has at least ten counts. This rearrangement joins TRBV7-2 to TRBJ2-1; D ambiguous. The CDR3 contains 13 residues. Germline V gene lookup returns CDR1 SGHTA and CDR2 FQGNSA. Trimming left V 5 bases short and J 12 bases short, with 17 bases between. CDR3 coding DNA: TGTGCCAGCAGCCAATACGATGGGGTTGGGCAGTTCTTC. This codes for CASSQYDGVGQFF.

This clonotype has a count of ten or more. The chain has TRBV7-2 and TRBJ2-3; D remains unclear. CDR3 length: 12 amino acids. The germline V and J ends were trimmed by 3 bases and 4 bases, with 5 bases remaining between them. The V gene's germline CDR1 is SGHTA and CDR2 FQGNSA. This CDR3 reads CASSFKADTQYF. CDR3 coding DNA: TGTGCCAGCAGCTTTAAGGCAGATACGCAGTATTTT.

The chain employs TRBV29-1 and TRBJ2-1; TRBD2 aligns across 8 bases. The CDR3 sequence is 14 residues long. Germline CDR1 is SQVTM and CDR2 is ANQGSEA. V gave up 8 bases and J gave up 7 bases; unmatched junction bases: 13. The CDR3 sequence: CSSFRGSGENEQFF. DNA for the CDR3: TGCAGCTCATTTAGGGGTAGCGGGGAAAATGAGCAGTTCTTC.

This chain uses TRBV28 with TRBJ1-1; maybe TRBD1 (6 bases). V was clipped by 1 base and J by 4 bases, with 10 bases between them. CDR3 length: 14 residues. In germline, CDR1 is MDHEN, CDR2 SYDVKM. The CDR3 region has the DNA TGTGCCAGCAGTTTATACAGGGTTGGCACTGAAGCTTTCTTT. Its protein product is CASSLYRVGTEAFF.

This clonotype has ten or more counts. V gene TRBV29-1 combines with J gene TRBJ1-5; D remains ambiguous. The V and J ends lost 6 bases and 5 bases respectively, with 20 bases between them. CDR3 length: 15 amino acids. CDR1 and CDR2 from the germline V gene are SQVTM and ANQGSEA. The CDR3 region is CSVRAGRENHQPQHF. For the CDR3, the DNA is TGCAGCGTCCGGGCAGGTAGGGAGAACCATCAGCCCCAGCATTTT. Combining the CDR3 with reference TRBV29-1 and TRBJ1-5 gives the whole variable domain SAVISQKPSRDICQRGTSLTIQCQVDSQVTMMFWYRQQPGQSLTLIATANQGSEATYESGFVIDKFPISRPNLTFSTLTVSNMSPEDSSIYLCSVRAGRENHQPQHFGDGTRLSIL.

In its sample, this clonotype was seen many times. This chain links TRBV6-6 with TRBJ2-1; tentative D call: TRBD2 (6 bases). Trimming pared 9 bases from V and 2 bases from J, leaving 11 bases between. CDR1 MNHNY and CDR2 SVGAGI come from the germline V gene (reference sequence). The CDR3 extends over 13 amino acids. This CDR3 reads CASQRAPYNEQFF. The CDR3 DNA reads TGTGCCAGTCAGCGGGCCCCCTACAATGAGCAGTTCTTC.

This clonotype was seen many times. This rearrangement joins TRBV28 to TRBJ2-7; D is uncertain. Germline CDR1 is MDHEN and CDR2 is SYDVKM. The V end lost 7 bases, the J end lost 2 bases, and 15 bases lay between the germline ends. CDR3 size: 14 residues. The CDR3 sequence: CASNHLGEAYEQYF. CDR3 sequence (DNA): TGTGCCAGCAATCACCTAGGCGAGGCCTACGAGCAGTACTTC.